This T cell receptor beta chain was recovered during a study of post-analysis software for immune sequencing data. Notes on the study in general: Comparison of patients with controls showed roughly five TRBV segments more frequent in patients, TRBV5-6, TRBV5-1 and TRBV20-1 among them.

Carried by the TCR beta cDNA libraries were unique molecular identifiers. T cells, about 0.85 to 11 million of them, yielded some 500,000 cDNA molecules. A single record per CDR3 protein comes from TCRdb applying MiXCR to the PCR reads. The table has some 500,000 distinct CDR3 sequences, over 35% seen once. As concerns this clonotype: The antigen remains undetermined.

CDR3 size: 16 residues. CDR1 is SGDLS, CDR2 YYNGEE, per germline. V lost 4 bases, J lost 2 bases, and 9 bases stayed unmatched. Sequenced material: blood. The chain joins TRBV9 to TRBJ2-1; 7 nucleotides agree with TRBD1. The TCR sequence derives from a girl between 5 and 17 years old with multiple sclerosis. The CDR3 loop is CASSIVRDSPYNEQFF. CDR3 nucleotides: TGTGCCAGCAGCATCGTAAGGGACAGTCCCTACAATGAGCAGTTCTTC.